This T cell receptor (beta chain) was identified during a study of cytomegalovirus exposure and HLA in healthy donors (dated by TCRdb to about 2017). The study in broad terms: According to an earlier analysis of a few hundred of the donors, about 180 million T cells yielded 117 million unique TCR beta sequences and less than 300 Gb of sequence data. About 300 gigabases of sequencing data and around 85 million unique TCR sequences made up an early release that covered 640 HLA-typed donors. Of the 398 genotyped donors, roughly 85% fell in the genetic ancestry cluster associated with self-reported Caucasian donors. The aim of the study was to test whether cataloging public T cell receptors could identify signatures of past pathogen exposure. The study used immunosequencing to profile the T cell repertoires of hundreds of subjects and linked those repertoires to cytomegalovirus serostatus. Besides the first cohort of hundreds of subjects, a separate validation cohort made up of roughly 120 different subjects was used. To predict cytomegalovirus infection status, the study brought together high-throughput TCR immunosequencing, statistical association of individual TCRs with disease status, and machine learning. To study patterns of TCR occurrence, a later analysis re-analyzed previously published TCR beta repertoires from 666 donors and added high-resolution HLA genotyping. The later analysis used no new phenotypic data to find candidate immune exposures, relying instead on TCR beta sequences and their occurrence across donors. In an earlier analysis of a few hundred of the donors, high-throughput TCR beta sequencing was used to judge whether each TCR beta V gene segment behaved as functional or pseudogenic. Donor age, sex, ethnicity and CMV serostatus were collected together with the repertoire data. A later genetic analysis used genome-wide SNP genotypes for about three fifths of the 666 donors, treating that subset as a discovery cohort. Every repertoire in the discovery cohort had been generated on one and the same sequencing platform. HLA typing covered class I and class II loci at four-digit resolution. The number of typed donors differed by locus: about 629-630 for A, B, C, DRB1 and DQB1; 500 to 550 for DQA1; fewer than 610 for DPA1; and 400 to 480 for DPB1. Because of strong linkage in the cohort, 5 or 6 DR-DQ haplotypes were treated as single units for association and clustering. Across roughly 420 genotyped donors of the cohort, an average of roughly 250,000 unique TCR beta nucleotide sequences per donor were sequenced, and 15% to 20% of those sequences were non-productive.

In total, roughly 710 healthy bone marrow donors made up the cohort. At the time of sampling, all cohort members were nominally healthy, though unrecorded immune exposures were likely present. The donor tested CMV seronegative, placing the donor among the approximately 360 seronegative members of the cohort. Every donor gave a peripheral blood sample, and the peripheral blood mononuclear cells from that sample were used for TCR beta sequencing. Genomic DNA was extracted from the blood cell samples with the Qiagen DNeasy Blood Extraction Kit. CDR1 and CDR2, looked up from the germline V gene (reference sequence), are DFQATT and SNEGSKA. The CDR3 runs 11 amino acids, cysteine and phenylalanine included. Only the CDR3 part of the read is kept: 33 bases, read in frame from the first base. Trimming costs V 5 bases and J 0 bases, and their ends lie 5 bases apart. As to this clone: The antigen it recognizes is unknown. No base quality values were provided; no much bigger clone lies one nucleotide off.

The library came from the immunoSEQ multiplex PCR assay. For the multiplex PCR, a mixture combining 60 forward primers for TCR Vbeta segments and 13 reverse primers for TCR Jbeta segments was used. The CDR3 region of rearranged TCR beta genes was amplified from genomic DNA with a multiplex PCR assay. The Illumina HiSeq System was used to sequence the amplified TCR beta libraries as 87-base-pair reads. Regarding the original processing steps: A later analysis tallied 70 million to 100 million unique TCR beta chains across the 660 or so repertoires, and around 12 million of those chains were shared by two or more donors. A nearest-neighbor algorithm error-corrected the raw reads and collapsed the reads into unique sequences, merging closely related sequences to remove PCR and sequencing errors. To assign V, D and J gene segments, CDR3 sequences were aligned to IMGT reference sequences. For a sequence to be retained, a match of at least six nucleotides was required to both a V gene segment and a J gene segment. Rearrangements were classified as productive when the CDR3 lacked stop codons and remained in frame with V and J, and all other rearrangements were classified as non-productive. CDR3 was defined according to IMGT convention as the region running from the second conserved V-encoded cysteine to the conserved J-encoded phenylalanine. In an earlier analysis of 550 to 650 of the donors, sequences lacking an unambiguous match to a single V gene segment were excluded. An earlier analysis of about 600 of the donors called V segments functional above 56.7% productive rearrangements and segregating when the between-donor standard deviation exceeded 5%. A statistical classification framework was built for diagnosing cytomegalovirus status from the catalog of TCR beta chain sequences. V and J gene assignment, in a later analysis, came from comparing TCR nucleotide sequences with IMGT/GENE-DB human TR gene sequences. The TCRdist pipeline was used in a later analysis to assign CDR3 sequences and most-parsimonious VDJ recombination scenarios. In a later analysis, each TCR beta chain was defined by its CDR3 amino acid sequence together with its V-gene family, and reads without a unique V-gene family were excluded. A later analysis removed 450 to 600 highly shared, low-generation-probability nucleotide sequences to deal with suspected cross-contamination and a sequencing artifact. A later analysis calculated a clonal expansion index for each public chain from normalized within-repertoire ranks of inferred template counts. A later analysis computed generation probabilities with a VDJ recombination model fitted to out-of-frame rearrangements, and checked the results against IGoR. A later analysis scored TCR-TCR, TCR-HLA and TCR-CMV co-occurrence with hypergeometric tests, applying a repertoire-size bias correction to TCR pairs. To estimate false discovery rates, a later analysis permuted the HLA or CMV assignments 20 times. A later analysis grouped co-occurring TCRs with DBSCAN, adding TCRdist sequence similarity when clustering within HLA-allele-positive subsets. For co-occurrence clustering, repertoires with fewer than 30,000 or more than 120,000 public chains were excluded, along with 5 or 6 repertoires with anomalous nucleotide sharing. TCRdb limited this immuneACCESS table to in-frame rearrangements with V and J called. A share of clones is missing; checked studies link under half to unresolved V genes, and the rest is unexplained. Clone size and V and J calls were adopted from that table, with D and trimming inferred from the DNA. In all, the sample holds about 100,000 clones, and around 80% of those were seen once. The top ten clones comprise approximately 0.83% of the sample.

The study at large found these results: A later analysis found that TCR association rates varied across HLA loci, with DRB1 alleles showing the most associated TCRs and HLA-C alleles the fewest. In a later analysis, HLA-associated TCR beta chains were found to be more clonally expanded and to have lower generation probabilities than equally common non-associated chains. In vitro tests confirmed that a few of the cytomegalovirus-associated TCR beta chains recognize cytomegalovirus antigens. Linkage disequilibrium might explain the correlated functional status among segregating V segments, but an unknown experimental factor could not be excluded. Several of the top co-occurrence clusters appeared to be linked to parvovirus B19, influenza, CMV and Epstein-Barr virus, according to a later analysis. Because HLA typing was unavailable for some donors at each locus, only the typed subset was used in association tests. In a later genetic analysis, fewer N-insertions in productive TCRs were reported among donors in an Asian-associated ancestry cluster than the approximately 630-donor mean. A cluster of highly shared sequence variants was judged likely to represent a technical artifact of the sequencing pipeline. An earlier analysis of some 560 of the donors showed that most TCR beta V segments appeared in productive rearrangements either about 90% or about 30% of the time, which broadly matched IMGT annotations. Most TCR sequences were seen in very few donors, while some public TCRs were found in many individuals. This cohort had only TCR beta chains sequenced, and the lack of alpha or paired-chain data limited which features could be detected. Sequencing depth was assumed to be roughly uniform across donors in the presence/absence analyses, though that assumption may not hold. In both the original and validation cohorts, the classifier was reported to diagnose cytomegalovirus status with high specificity and sensitivity. Some IMGT-functional V segments, including TRBV6-2 and TRBV6-3, could not be distinguished by the 87-base-pair reads and were therefore excluded. A further reported finding was that TCR beta sequences accurately predicted the HLA-A and HLA-B alleles for most subjects in the first cohort. CMV serostatus was the only immune exposure information available for the cohort. A total of 150 or so TCR beta chains were listed by the study as associated with cytomegalovirus. When HLA alleles, especially DR and DQ, strongly co-occurred, attributing TCR associations to individual alleles was difficult. At a false discovery rate of 0.05, a later analysis linked around 15,000 TCR beta sequences to specific HLA alleles. The authors suggested that the approach could potentially be extended to other disease states and immunological phenotypes. In a later analysis, most CMV-associated TCR beta chains were found to appear HLA-restricted, with HLA associations seemingly driven largely by CMV exposure. In a later genetic analysis, a missense DCLRE1C variant was associated with V-gene and J-gene trimming of TCR beta chains, and the association was replicated in an independent cohort. Around 16 rarely observed V segments, including chromosome 9 orphons, were excluded from the earlier analysis of several hundred of the donors because counts were too low.

The rearrangement combines TRBV20-1 with TRBJ2-7; the D gene is unclear. Sequencing used PBMCs. This receptor was taken from a woman in her sixties or seventies in good health and CMV-seronegative. The CDR3 sequence is CSASSSYEQYF. The nucleotides read TGCAGTGCTTCGTCCTCCTACGAGCAGTACTTC.